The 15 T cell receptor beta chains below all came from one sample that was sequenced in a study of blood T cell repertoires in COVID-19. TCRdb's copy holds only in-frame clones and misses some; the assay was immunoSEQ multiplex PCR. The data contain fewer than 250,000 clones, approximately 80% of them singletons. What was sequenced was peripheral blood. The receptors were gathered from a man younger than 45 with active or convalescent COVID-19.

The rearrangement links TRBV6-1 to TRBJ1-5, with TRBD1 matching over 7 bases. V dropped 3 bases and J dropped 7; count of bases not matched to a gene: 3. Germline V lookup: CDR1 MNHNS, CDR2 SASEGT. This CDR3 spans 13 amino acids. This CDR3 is CASSEPGGQPQHF. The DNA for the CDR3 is TGTGCCAGCAGTGAGCCAGGGGGACAGCCCCAGCATTTT.

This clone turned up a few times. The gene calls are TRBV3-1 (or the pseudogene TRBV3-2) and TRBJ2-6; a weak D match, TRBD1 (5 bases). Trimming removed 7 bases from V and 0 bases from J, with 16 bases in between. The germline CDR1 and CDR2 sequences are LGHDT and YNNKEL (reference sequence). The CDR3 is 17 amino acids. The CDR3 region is CASTTAGFRSGANVLTF. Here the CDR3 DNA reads TGTGCCAGCACAACGGCAGGGTTCCGCTCTGGGGCCAACGTCCTGACTTTC.

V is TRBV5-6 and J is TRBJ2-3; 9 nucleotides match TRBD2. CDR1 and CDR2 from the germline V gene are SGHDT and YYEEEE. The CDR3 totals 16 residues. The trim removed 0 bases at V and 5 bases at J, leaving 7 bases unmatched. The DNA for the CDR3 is TGTGCCAGCAGCTTGGTGTGGCGGGGGGGCCGAGATACGCAGTATTTT. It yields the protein CASSLVWRGGRDTQYF.

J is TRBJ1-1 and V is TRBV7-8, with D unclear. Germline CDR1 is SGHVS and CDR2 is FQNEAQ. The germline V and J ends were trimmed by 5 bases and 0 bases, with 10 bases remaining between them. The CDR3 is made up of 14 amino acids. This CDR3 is CASSPQSMNTEAFF. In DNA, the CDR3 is TGTGCCAGCAGCCCTCAGTCGATGAACACTGAAGCTTTCTTT. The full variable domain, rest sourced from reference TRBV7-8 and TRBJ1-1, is GAGVSQSPRYKVAKRGQDVALRCDPISGHVSLFWYQQALGQGPEFLTYFQNEAQLDKSGLPSDRFFAERPEGSVSTLKIQRTQQEDSAVYLCASSPQSMNTEAFFGQGTRLTVV.

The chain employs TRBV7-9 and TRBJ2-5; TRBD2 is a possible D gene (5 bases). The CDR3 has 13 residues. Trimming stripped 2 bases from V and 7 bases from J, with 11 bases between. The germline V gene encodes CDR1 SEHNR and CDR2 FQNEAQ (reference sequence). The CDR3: CASSLSGQVTQYF. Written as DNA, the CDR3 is TGTGCCAGCAGCTTAAGCGGCCAGGTGACCCAGTACTTC.

The CDR3 nucleotides are TGTGCCAGCGGCGGGGGGGCAATTGGAAACTATGGCTACACCTTC. Protein: CASGGGAIGNYGYTF. The chain couples TRBV28 to TRBJ1-2; possibly TRBD1 for D (6 bases). The germline V gene has CDR1 MDHEN and CDR2 SYDVKM. This CDR3 contains 15 residues. V was trimmed by 8 bases and J by 2 bases, leaving 18 bases between them.

CDR3 sequence reads: CASSLVGWGQGKKLFF. For the CDR3, the DNA is TGTGCCAGCAGCCTGGTCGGGTGGGGACAGGGGAAAAAACTGTTTTTT. The V gene is TRBV3-1 (or the pseudogene TRBV3-2), the J gene TRBJ1-4, with TRBD1 matching over 10 bases. This CDR3 has 16 residues. CDR1 and CDR2 from the germline V gene are LGHDT and YNNKEL (reference sequence). Trimming cost V 4 bases and J 9 bases; bases outside gene matches: 11.

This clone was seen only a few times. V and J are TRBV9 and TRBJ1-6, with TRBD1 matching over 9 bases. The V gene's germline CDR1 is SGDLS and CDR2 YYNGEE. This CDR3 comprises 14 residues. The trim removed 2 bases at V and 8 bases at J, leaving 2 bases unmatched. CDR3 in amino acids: CASSVGQGDSPLHF. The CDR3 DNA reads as TGTGCCAGCAGCGTGGGACAGGGAGATTCACCCCTCCACTTT.

CDR3 in amino acids: CASTLGAGQPQHF. CDR3 in DNA: TGTGCCAGCACCTTGGGGGCTGGACAGCCCCAGCATTTT. The chain carries TRBV6-5 and TRBJ1-5; maybe TRBD1 (6 bases). In germline, CDR1 is MNHEY, CDR2 SVGAGI. Trimming removed 7 bases from V and 7 bases from J, with 14 bases in between. CDR3 size: 13 residues.

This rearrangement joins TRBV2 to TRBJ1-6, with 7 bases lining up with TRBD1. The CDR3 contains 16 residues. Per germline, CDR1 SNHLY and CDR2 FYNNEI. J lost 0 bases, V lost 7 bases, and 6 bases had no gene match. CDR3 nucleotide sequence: TGTGCCAGCACTTTGGGACAGAGCTCCTATAATTCACCCCTCCACTTT. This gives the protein CASTLGQSSYNSPLHF.

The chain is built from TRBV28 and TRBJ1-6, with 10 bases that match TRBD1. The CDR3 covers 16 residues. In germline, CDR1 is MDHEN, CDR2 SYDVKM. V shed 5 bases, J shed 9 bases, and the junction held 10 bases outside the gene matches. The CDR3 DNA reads TGTGCCAGCAGTACGAGAGACAGGGGGCTCGGTTCACCCCTCCACTTT. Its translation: CASSTRDRGLGSPLHF.

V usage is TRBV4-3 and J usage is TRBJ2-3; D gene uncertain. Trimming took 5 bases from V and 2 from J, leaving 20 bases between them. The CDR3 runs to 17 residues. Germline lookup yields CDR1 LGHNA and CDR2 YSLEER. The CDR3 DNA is TGCGCCAGCAGCTCCTACCCTCTAGTTACCGTCACAGATACGCAGTATTTT. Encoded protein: CASSSYPLVTVTDTQYF.

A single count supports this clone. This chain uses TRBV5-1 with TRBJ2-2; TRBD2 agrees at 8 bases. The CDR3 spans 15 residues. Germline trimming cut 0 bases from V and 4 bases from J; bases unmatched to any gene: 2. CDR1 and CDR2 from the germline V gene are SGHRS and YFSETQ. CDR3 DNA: TGCGCCAGCAGCTTGGCGGGAGGGGTCACCGGGGAGCTGTTTTTT. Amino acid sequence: CASSLAGGVTGELFF.

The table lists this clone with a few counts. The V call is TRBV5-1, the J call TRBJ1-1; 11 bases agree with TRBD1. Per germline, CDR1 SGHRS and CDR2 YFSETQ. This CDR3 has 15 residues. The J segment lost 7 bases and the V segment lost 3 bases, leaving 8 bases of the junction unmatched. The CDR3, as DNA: TGCGCCAGCAGCTCCGGACAGGGGGCTACCCTTGAAGCTTTCTTT. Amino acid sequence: CASSSGQGATLEAFF.

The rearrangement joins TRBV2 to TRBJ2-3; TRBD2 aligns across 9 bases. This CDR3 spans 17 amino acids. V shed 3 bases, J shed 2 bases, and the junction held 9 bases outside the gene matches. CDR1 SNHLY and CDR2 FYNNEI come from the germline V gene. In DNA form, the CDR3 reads TGTGCCAGCAGTGATGGTGGGACTAGCAGCTTCACAGATACGCAGTATTTT. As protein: CASSDGGTSSFTDTQYF.